This entry concerns a single T cell receptor (beta chain). What it binds is not known. Before the COVID-19 pandemic, during about 2011-2019, CD4+ T cells were taken from unexposed donors. After roughly ten days of culture, CD4+ T cells were isolated. The data belong to a study of CD4 T cells in relation to SARS-CoV-2 and coronaviruses. Looking at the study overall: PBMCs were cultured with antigen for roughly 10 days before TCR beta sequencing.

Produced via immunoSEQ multiplex PCR; TCRdb's table is partial and in-frame only. The sample records about 22,000 clones, around 76% being singletons. This clonotype originated in a human donor in good health. The sample comprised CD4+ T cells from PBMCs, cultured in vitro.

CDR3 in DNA: TGTGCCAGCAGTGGACAACAGAACACTGAAGCTTTCTTT. As protein: CASSGQQNTEAFF. This chain connects TRBV12-3 or TRBV12-4 to TRBJ1-1; TRBD1 might be the D (5 bases). CDR3 length: 13 amino acids. The germline V and J ends were trimmed by 5 bases and 1 base, with 8 bases remaining between them.